This T cell receptor (beta chain) was sequenced for a study of blood T cell repertoires in COVID-19. Study background: Sites in the United States, Italy and Spain provided acute and convalescent COVID-19 samples. Sample material is recorded as cDNA or gDNA derived from T cells, B-cell-depleted T cells, or PBMCs.

As originally analysed: The assay estimated nucleated cells by amplifying reference gene primers. Profiled with immunoSEQ multiplex PCR; TCRdb holds only in-frame clones, not every one. The V and J calls and the clone size are those of that table, but D and trimming were determined from the DNA. The top ten hold roughly 1% of the sample, which has around 470,000 clones, nearly 90% seen once. Trimming took 5 bases from V and 4 from J; bases not matched to a gene: 9. Germline CDR1 is LGHDT and CDR2 is YNNKEL (reference sequence). This CDR3 is 15 amino acids long. Seattle-derived patients entered the study during active infection and were followed longitudinally.

This receptor was obtained from a young man with COVID-19, enrolled during active disease. This chain links TRBV3-1 (or the pseudogene TRBV3-2) with TRBJ2-7; 9 bases fit TRBD1. The sequencing sample was made of peripheral blood. The CDR3 DNA sequence: TGTGCCAGCAGCACCTCCGGGACAGGGAAGTACGAGCAGTACTTC. Translating gives CASSTSGTGKYEQYF.